The rows below give T cell receptor beta chains drawn from one sample of a study of control samples from healthy donors and cancer patients. Measured with immunoSEQ multiplex PCR; TCRdb has only the in-frame clones, and not every one. The table has around 30,000 clones, around 90% seen once. Specimen: PBMCs. Source of these receptors: a man aged 50 or older with lung cancer. The CDR3 runs from the conserved cysteine through the conserved F or W. Fields, in order: clone size, J gene, D gene, V gene, CDR3 protein, CDR3 DNA. D genes are given only for firm matches. Clone sizes are given selectively: once, few, many, or a class where the clone is expanded.

clone_size: NA; j_call: TRBJ1-2; d_call: NA; v_call: TRBV18; cdr3_aa: CASSPAGGGGYTF; cdr3_nt: TGTGCCAGCTCACCGGCGGGGGGAGGAGGCTACACCTTC
clone_size: NA; j_call: TRBJ2-7; d_call: NA; v_call: TRBV18; cdr3_aa: CASSPPDIRVEQYF; cdr3_nt: TGTGCCAGCTCACCCCCGGACATCCGGGTCGAGCAGTACTTC
clone_size: NA; j_call: TRBJ1-3; d_call: NA; v_call: TRBV7-2; cdr3_aa: CASSLFAGAGNTIYF; cdr3_nt: TGTGCCAGCAGCTTATTTGCAGGGGCTGGAAACACCATATATTTT
clone_size: NA; j_call: TRBJ1-4; d_call: TRBD1; v_call: TRBV25-1; cdr3_aa: CASSEGQGNEKLFF; cdr3_nt: TGTGCCAGCAGCGAGGGACAGGGTAATGAAAAACTGTTTTTT
clone_size: NA; j_call: TRBJ1-5; d_call: TRBD1; v_call: TRBV10-3; cdr3_aa: CAISENRGFTNQPQHF; cdr3_nt: TGTGCCATCAGTGAGAACAGGGGGTTTACAAATCAGCCCCAGCATTTT
clone_size: NA; j_call: TRBJ2-5; d_call: NA; v_call: TRBV20-1; cdr3_aa: CSASTNTETQYF; cdr3_nt: TGCAGTGCTAGTACCAATACGGAGACCCAGTACTTC
clone_size: NA; j_call: TRBJ1-5; d_call: NA; v_call: TRBV21-1; cdr3_aa: CASSKEATGETYSNQPQHF; cdr3_nt: TGTGCCAGCAGCAAAGAGGCGACAGGGGAGACCTATAGCAATCAGCCCCAGCATTTT
clone_size: NA; j_call: TRBJ2-3; d_call: TRBD1; v_call: TRBV6-6; cdr3_aa: CASITGTGSSDTQYF; cdr3_nt: TGTGCCAGCATAACCGGGACAGGGTCGTCAGATACGCAGTATTTT
clone_size: NA; j_call: TRBJ2-1; d_call: TRBD1; v_call: TRBV10-3; cdr3_aa: CAISDTGGTYNEQFF; cdr3_nt: TGTGCCATCAGTGATACAGGGGGGACCTACAATGAGCAGTTCTTC
clone_size: once; j_call: TRBJ2-3; d_call: NA; v_call: TRBV5-8; cdr3_aa: CASRNREPDTQYF; cdr3_nt: TGTGCCAGCAGGAATAGGGAACCAGATACGCAGTATTTT
clone_size: once; j_call: TRBJ1-5; d_call: TRBD1; v_call: TRBV5-6; cdr3_aa: CASSLYRGDQPQHF; cdr3_nt: TGTGCCAGCAGCTTGTACAGGGGCGATCAGCCCCAGCATTTT
clone_size: NA; j_call: TRBJ2-3; d_call: TRBD1; v_call: TRBV12-3/TRBV12-4; cdr3_aa: CASSARTGYAQYF; cdr3_nt: TGTGCCAGCAGTGCCCGGACAGGGTATGCGCAGTATTTT
clone_size: NA; j_call: TRBJ1-2; d_call: NA; v_call: TRBV12-3/TRBV12-4; cdr3_aa: CASSPALIYGYTF; cdr3_nt: TGTGCCAGCAGCCCGGCGCTGATCTATGGCTACACCTTC
clone_size: once; j_call: TRBJ1-4; d_call: TRBD1; v_call: TRBV7-2; cdr3_aa: CASSPGTGPEKLFF; cdr3_nt: TGTGCCAGCAGCCCCGGGACAGGGCCTGAAAAACTGTTTTTT
clone_size: once; j_call: TRBJ2-3; d_call: NA; v_call: TRBV18; cdr3_aa: CASSPTTDTQYF; cdr3_nt: TGTGCCAGCTCGCCCACTACAGATACGCAGTATTTT
clone_size: NA; j_call: TRBJ2-2; d_call: NA; v_call: TRBV3-1/TRBV3-2; cdr3_aa: CASSQVAGTGELFF; cdr3_nt: TGTGCCAGCAGCCAAGTCGCAGGCACCGGGGAGCTGTTTTTT
clone_size: NA; j_call: TRBJ2-2; d_call: TRBD2; v_call: TRBV4-3; cdr3_aa: CASRERGATTGELFF; cdr3_nt: TGCGCCAGCAGGGAGCGGGGGGCTACCACCGGGGAGCTGTTTTTT
clone_size: NA; j_call: TRBJ1-5; d_call: NA; v_call: TRBV19; cdr3_aa: CASSIAKWGANQPQHF; cdr3_nt: TGTGCCAGTAGTATTGCCAAATGGGGAGCCAATCAGCCCCAGCATTTT
clone_size: once; j_call: TRBJ2-1; d_call: TRBD2; v_call: TRBV7-9; cdr3_aa: CASSPAGRGGAPNEQFF; cdr3_nt: TGTGCCAGCAGCCCCGCTGGGCGCGGGGGGGCACCCAATGAGCAGTTCTTC
clone_size: NA; j_call: TRBJ2-4; d_call: TRBD1; v_call: TRBV6-2/TRBV6-3; cdr3_aa: CASSYWDRKNIQYF; cdr3_nt: TGTGCCAGCAGTTACTGGGACAGGAAAAACATTCAGTACTTC
clone_size: NA; j_call: TRBJ2-1; d_call: NA; v_call: TRBV7-9; cdr3_aa: CASSLAGYEQFF; cdr3_nt: TGTGCCAGCAGCTTAGCCGGCTATGAGCAGTTCTTC
clone_size: NA; j_call: TRBJ1-5; d_call: NA; v_call: TRBV10-3; cdr3_aa: CAISESNNNQPQHF; cdr3_nt: TGTGCCATCAGTGAGTCGAACAACAATCAGCCCCAGCATTTT
clone_size: once; j_call: TRBJ2-5; d_call: NA; v_call: TRBV6-2/TRBV6-3; cdr3_aa: CASSWDPETQYF; cdr3_nt: TGTGCCAGCAGCTGGGATCCAGAGACCCAGTACTTC
clone_size: NA; j_call: TRBJ2-7; d_call: TRBD2; v_call: TRBV29-1; cdr3_aa: CSVGVAGGPSSYEQYF; cdr3_nt: TGCAGCGTAGGGGTAGCGGGGGGTCCTAGCTCCTACGAGCAGTACTTC
clone_size: once; j_call: TRBJ2-7; d_call: NA; v_call: TRBV28; cdr3_aa: CASSPQTLTYEQYF; cdr3_nt: TGTGCCAGCAGCCCCCAGACTTTAACCTACGAGCAGTACTTC
clone_size: few; j_call: TRBJ1-5; d_call: NA; v_call: TRBV6-2/TRBV6-3; cdr3_aa: CASSPRVWNQPQHF; cdr3_nt: TGTGCCAGCAGTCCCCGGGTGTGGAATCAGCCCCAGCATTTT
clone_size: NA; j_call: TRBJ1-1; d_call: NA; v_call: TRBV9; cdr3_aa: CASSVGKNTEAFF; cdr3_nt: TGTGCCAGCAGCGTAGGCAAGAACACTGAAGCTTTCTTT
clone_size: NA; j_call: TRBJ1-6; d_call: NA; v_call: TRBV30; cdr3_aa: CAWSLTAFDLSSYNSPLHF; cdr3_nt: TGTGCCTGGAGTTTGACAGCCTTCGACTTAAGCTCCTATAATTCACCCCTCCACTTT
clone_size: NA; j_call: TRBJ2-2; d_call: NA; v_call: TRBV5-1; cdr3_aa: CASSPQRPDTGELFF; cdr3_nt: TGCGCCAGCAGCCCTCAAAGACCTGACACCGGGGAGCTGTTTTTT